The clone carrying this T cell receptor (beta chain) was picked up many times. This sample was included in a study of T cells in Graves' hyperthyroidism and ophthalmopathy. Study-level information: Upon initial diagnosis and before any treatment, peripheral blood was collected.

Trimming stripped 8 bases from V and 7 bases from J, with 9 bases between. Germline CDR1 SNHLY, CDR2 FYNNEI. This CDR3 comprises 12 residues. About 10 ml of fresh peripheral blood supplied the PBMCs. The TCR beta CDR3 regions underwent amplification using RNA transcripts as the source. The TCR CDR3 was amplified in a first-round RT-PCR using the HTBI primer set. TCRdb re-called the multiplex PCR reads through MiXCR, storing one row per CDR3 protein. The table records about 150,000 distinct CDR3 sequences, 22% of them present only once. The chain carries TRBV2 and TRBJ1-6; D is undetermined. Sequenced sample: blood. This TCR came from a woman aged 45 to 65 with Graves' hyperthyroidism that later progressed to Graves' ophthalmopathy. CDR3 loop: CASGLGNSPLHF. CDR3 sequence (DNA): TGTGCCAGCGGTCTTGGAAATTCACCCCTCCACTTT.